The 4 T cell receptor beta chains in this list originate from one sample, sequenced in a study of blood T cell repertoires in COVID-19. Data came from immunoSEQ multiplex PCR; TCRdb stores just in-frame clones and leaves some out. This sample has fewer than 400,000 clones, with 85% found just once. Sequences were obtained from PBMCs or T cells enriched from blood (not recorded which). These receptors were collected from a woman younger than 45 who had been exposed to COVID-19.

This chain joins TRBV24-1 and TRBJ1-2; D gene ambiguous. V lost 4 bases to trimming and J lost 8 bases, with 19 bases between them. Germline-derived CDR1 and CDR2 are KGHDR and SFDVKD. CDR3 size: 15 residues. CDR3 residues: CATSEPSGSRRGYTF. The CDR3 bases are TGTGCCACCAGTGAACCGTCAGGTTCTCGCCGCGGCTACACCTTC.

The chain couples TRBV27 to TRBJ2-7, with D possibly matching TRBD1 (5 bases). The CDR3 covers 13 residues. V was trimmed by 3 bases and J by 3 bases, leaving 9 bases between them. CDR1 is MNHEY and CDR2 is SMNVEV in the germline V gene (reference sequence). CDR3 protein: CASSLTAVYEQYF. The CDR3 DNA is TGTGCCAGCAGTTTGACAGCAGTCTACGAGCAGTACTTC.

V and J are TRBV6-1 and TRBJ1-2; D is unresolved. Germline-derived CDR1 and CDR2 are MNHNS and SASEGT. V was clipped by 3 bases and J by 0 bases, with 8 bases between them. The CDR3 is 14 residues long. In DNA form, the CDR3 reads TGTGCCAGCAGTGAGCGGGGAGCTAACTATGGCTACACCTTC. As protein: CASSERGANYGYTF.

The chain combines TRBV11-3 with TRBJ2-5, with no clear D. CDR1 is SGHNT, CDR2 YENEEA, per germline. Trimming removed 3 bases from V and 7 bases from J, with 12 bases in between. This CDR3 is 13 amino acids long. The CDR3 sequence: CASSFNARGTQYF. The CDR3 region has the DNA TGTGCCAGCAGCTTTAACGCTAGAGGGACCCAGTACTTC.